Each of the 6 T cell receptor beta chains below was sequenced from the same sample in a study of shared clonotypes between healthy human individuals. CD8 cells regarded as naive lacked CD45RO, were positively chosen for CCR7, and omitted terminally differentiated effector memory CD45RA+ cells. Clones were sequenced by immunoSEQ multiplex PCR, and TCRdb holds only the in-frame ones, with some missing. The repertoire holds around 600,000 clones, with about 95% as singletons. The sequenced sample consisted of naive CD8+ T cells sorted from blood. Receptors originate from a woman in her thirties in good health.

The V call is TRBV28, the J call TRBJ2-5; the D is unclear. The J call may not be correct, given that the DNA end is closer to TRBJ2-7. The CDR3 totals 10 residues. CDR1 MDHEN and CDR2 SYDVKM come from the germline V gene. Written as DNA, the CDR3 is TGTGCCAGCAGTGGACACGAGCAGTACTTC. This translates into CASSGHEQYF.

V and J are TRBV7-3 and TRBJ1-1; weak D call: TRBD1 (6 bases). Germline CDR1 reads SGHTA; CDR2 reads FQGTGA. Trimming cost V 5 bases and J 6 bases, with 16 bases left between them. This CDR3 spans 14 amino acids. Written as DNA, the CDR3 is TGTGCCAGCAGCCTAAAGGGGGAGGCGGCTGAAGCTTTCTTT. Its protein is CASSLKGEAAEAFF. Complete variable domain (other parts from reference TRBV7-3 and TRBJ1-1): GAGVSQTPSNKVTEKGKYVELRCDPISGHTALYWYRQSLGQGPEFLIYFQGTGAADDSGLPNDRFFAVRPEGSVSTLKIQRTERGDSAVYLCASSLKGEAAEAFFGQGTRLTVV.

V is TRBV7-9 and J is TRBJ1-1, with D possibly being TRBD1 (5 bases). The CDR3 sequence is 15 residues long. Trimming left V 1 base short and J 7 bases short, with 16 bases between. CDR1 SEHNR and CDR2 FQNEAQ come from the germline V gene (reference sequence). The CDR3 DNA follows: TGTGCCAGCAGCTTAGACCAGGGAGGGTATGTTGAAGCTTTCTTT. Its translation is CASSLDQGGYVEAFF.

V usage is TRBV6-1 and J usage is TRBJ2-7, with D possibly matching TRBD2 (6 bases). This CDR3 is 15 amino acids long. V lost 5 bases, J lost 0 bases, and 14 bases lay in between. Germline V CDR1 and CDR2: MNHNS, SASEGT. For the CDR3, the DNA is TGTGCCAGCAGTTCCGCTAGCGATTCCTCCTACGAGCAGTACTTC. Translating gives CASSSASDSSYEQYF.

The rearrangement joins TRBV27 to TRBJ2-7; 11 bases map to TRBD1. Germline values: CDR1 MNHEY, CDR2 SMNVEV (reference sequence). J was trimmed by 4 bases and V by 6 bases; bases with no gene match: 11. The CDR3 is 16 residues long. The CDR3 bases are TGTGCCAGCAGCAACGCTCGCGGGACAGGGGGGTACGAGCAGTACTTC. Protein product: CASSNARGTGGYEQYF.

The chain couples TRBV2 to TRBJ2-7; D assignment may be TRBD1 or TRBD2 (5 bases each). The germline gives CDR1 SNHLY, CDR2 FYNNEI. The CDR3 spans 13 residues. The ends were cut back, 6 bases at V and 3 bases at J, with 12 bases in the middle. The CDR3 sequence: CASSQGPVYEQYF. CDR3 nucleotides: TGTGCCAGCAGCCAGGGACCCGTCTACGAGCAGTACTTC.